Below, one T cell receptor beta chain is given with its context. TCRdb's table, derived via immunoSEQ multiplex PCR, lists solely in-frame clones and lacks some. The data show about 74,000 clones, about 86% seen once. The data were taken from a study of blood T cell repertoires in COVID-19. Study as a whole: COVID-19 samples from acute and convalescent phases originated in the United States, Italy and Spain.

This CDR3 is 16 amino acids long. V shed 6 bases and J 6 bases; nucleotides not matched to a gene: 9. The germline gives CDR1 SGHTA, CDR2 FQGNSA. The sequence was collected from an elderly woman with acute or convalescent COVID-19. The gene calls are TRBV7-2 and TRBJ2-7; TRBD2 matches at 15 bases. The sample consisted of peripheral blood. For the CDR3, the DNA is TGTGCCAGCAGTTCCGGACTAGCGGGGGGGCCGCGCGAGCAGTACTTC. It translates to CASSSGLAGGPREQYF. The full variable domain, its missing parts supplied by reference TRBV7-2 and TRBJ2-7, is GAGVSQSPSNKVTEKGKDVELRCDPISGHTALYWYRQSLGQGLEFLIYFQGNSAPDKSGLPSDRFSAERTGGSVSTLTIQRTQQEDSAVYLCASSSGLAGGPREQYFGPGTRLTVT.